Presented here are 7 T cell receptor beta chains from one specimen sequenced in a study of regulatory T cells in long-lasting Graves disease. To make TCR beta libraries, researchers used iRepertoire HTBI primers and Arm-PCR of CDR3 regions. MiXCR was run by TCRdb on the multiplex PCR reads, yielding one entry per CDR3 protein. The sample yields about 380,000 distinct CDR3 sequences, about 16% seen once. The time point is: newly diagnosed GD, antithyroid drugs for less than 3 months. Scientists built the TCR library using RNA that was extracted from PBMCs. The input for sequencing was peripheral blood mononuclear cells (PBMCs), taken at new diagnosis, from a patient treated with antithyroid drugs. Receptors originate from a female donor with Graves disease.

This clonotype appeared a few times. It may be a read error: a sequence one base away is much more abundant. The chain carries TRBV27 and TRBJ2-3, with 9 nucleotides matching TRBD2. This CDR3 has 15 residues. Germline V lookup: CDR1 MNHEY, CDR2 SMNVEV (reference sequence). J was trimmed by 4 bases and V by 10 bases; bases with no gene match: 12. In DNA form, the CDR3 reads TGTGCCATCGGGGGGGCTAGCGGGACGGCAGATACGCAGTATTTT. It yields the protein CAIGGASGTADTQYF.

V and J are TRBV14 and TRBJ2-3; no clear D. Germline CDR1 is SGHDN and CDR2 is FVKESK. V lost 1 base, J lost 0 bases, and 8 bases lay in between. The CDR3 spans 15 residues. CDR3 sequence reads: CASSQGTESTDTQYF. The CDR3 region has the DNA TGTGCCAGCAGCCAAGGGACGGAGAGCACAGATACGCAGTATTTT.

This clonotype was counted at least ten times. The V call is TRBV5-6, the J call TRBJ1-2; no clear D gene. The V gene's germline CDR1 is SGHDT and CDR2 YYEEEE. V lost 4 bases, J lost 4 bases, and 14 bases lay in between. The CDR3 sequence is 14 residues long. Written as DNA, the CDR3 is TGTGCCAGCAGCCCCCGTAAAGGGATCTATGGCTACACCTTC. It yields the protein CASSPRKGIYGYTF.

A remark on this clonotype: This may come from a read error, since a much larger clone is one base off. The final CDR3 position lacks the conserved phenylalanine or tryptophan, pointing to a likely read error. The chain employs TRBV27 and TRBJ1-6; weak D call: TRBD1 (5 bases). Per the germline V gene, CDR1 is MNHEY and CDR2 is SMNVEV (reference sequence). The CDR3 extends over 13 amino acids. V lost 7 bases to trimming and J lost 8 bases, with 12 bases between them. In nucleotides, the CDR3 is TGTGCCAGCAATACCGGGACCCATTCACCCCTCCACCTT. Translation gives CASNTGTHSPLHL.

The rearrangement uses TRBV6-5 and TRBJ2-7; 12 bases are a match to TRBD2. The CDR3 consists of 15 residues. J was trimmed by 3 bases and V by 4 bases; bases with no gene match: 4. CDR1 is MNHEY and CDR2 is SVGAGI in the germline V gene. The CDR3 coding sequence is TGTGCCAGCAGTTCCCTACTAGCGGGGGGCTACGAGCAGTACTTC. Its translation is CASSSLLAGGYEQYF.

This clonotype was counted many times. The chain combines TRBV7-2 with TRBJ2-2, with no clear D. Germline loops: CDR1 SGHTA, CDR2 FQGNSA. The CDR3 loop spans 15 amino acids. V dropped 5 bases and J dropped 5 bases, with 15 bases sitting between them. This chain's CDR3 is CASSPPTPRTGELFF. In nucleotides, the CDR3 is TGTGCCAGCAGCCCCCCCACGCCCCGAACCGGGGAGCTGTTTTTT. Based on the CDR3 plus reference TRBV7-2 and TRBJ2-2, the full variable domain is GAGVSQSPSNKVTEKGKDVELRCDPISGHTALYWYRQSLGQGLEFLIYFQGNSAPDKSGLPSDRFSAERTGGSVSTLTIQRTQQEDSAVYLCASSPPTPRTGELFFGEGSRLTVL.

As concerns this clonotype: This could be a read error, since a much larger clone is one nucleotide away. The rearrangement joins TRBV27 to TRBJ2-5, with 8 bases aligning to TRBD1. The CDR3 spans 14 residues. V gave up 5 bases and J gave up 5 bases; unmatched junction bases: 7. Germline assignment: CDR1 MNHEY and CDR2 SMNVEV (reference sequence). The CDR3 sequence is CASSDTTGVETQYF. The CDR3 DNA sequence: TGTGCCAGCAGTGATACGACAGGGGTCGAGACCCAGTACTTC.